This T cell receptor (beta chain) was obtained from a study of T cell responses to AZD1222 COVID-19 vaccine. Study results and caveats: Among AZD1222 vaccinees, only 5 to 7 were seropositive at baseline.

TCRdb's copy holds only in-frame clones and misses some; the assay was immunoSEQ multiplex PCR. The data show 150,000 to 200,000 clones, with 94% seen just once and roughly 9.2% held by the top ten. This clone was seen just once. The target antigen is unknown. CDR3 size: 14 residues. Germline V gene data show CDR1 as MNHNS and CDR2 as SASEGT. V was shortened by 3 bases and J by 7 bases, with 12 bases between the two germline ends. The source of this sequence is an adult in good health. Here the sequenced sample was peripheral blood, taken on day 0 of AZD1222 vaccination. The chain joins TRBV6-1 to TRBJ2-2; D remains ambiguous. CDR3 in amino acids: CASSDGYYGGELFF. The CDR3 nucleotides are TGTGCCAGCAGTGACGGGTACTACGGCGGGGAGCTGTTTTTT.